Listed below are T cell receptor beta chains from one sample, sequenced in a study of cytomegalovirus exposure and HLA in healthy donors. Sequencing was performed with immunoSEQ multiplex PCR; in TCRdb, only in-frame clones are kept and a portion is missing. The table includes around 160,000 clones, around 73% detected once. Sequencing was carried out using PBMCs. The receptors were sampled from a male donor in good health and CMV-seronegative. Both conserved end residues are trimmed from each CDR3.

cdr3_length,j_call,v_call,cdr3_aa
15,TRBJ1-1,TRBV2,ASRTGGFREVNTEAF
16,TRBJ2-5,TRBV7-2,ASSLATPGQGGSGTQY
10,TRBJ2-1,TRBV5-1,ASSEDYNEQF
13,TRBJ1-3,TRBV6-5,ASQFGQSSGNTIY
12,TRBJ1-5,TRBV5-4,ASSRSGGREPQH
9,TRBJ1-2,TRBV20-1,SASTGVGYT
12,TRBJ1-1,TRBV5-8,ASSLQGGKAEAF
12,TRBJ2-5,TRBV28,ASLKGHIQETQY
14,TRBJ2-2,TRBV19,ASSIGGLTDTGELF
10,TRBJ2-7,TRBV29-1,SVGTGAGEQY
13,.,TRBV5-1,ASSLASGGLYEQY
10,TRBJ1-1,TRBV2,ASSEYGTEAF
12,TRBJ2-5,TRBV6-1,ASSDGRGGETQY
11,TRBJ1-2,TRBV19,ASSGLGLGGYT
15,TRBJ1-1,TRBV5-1,ASSLGGHLRDGTEAF
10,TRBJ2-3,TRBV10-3,AIKETADTQY
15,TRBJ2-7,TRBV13,ASSLRTPSGGRNEQY
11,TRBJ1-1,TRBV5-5,ASSLYTDTEAF
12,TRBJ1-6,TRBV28,ASSQQGFNSPLH
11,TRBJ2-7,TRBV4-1,ASSLTSSYEQY
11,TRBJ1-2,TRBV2,ASSAMGAGGYT
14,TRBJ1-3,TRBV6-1,ASSERGRFSGNTIY
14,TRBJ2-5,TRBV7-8,ASSPLAGGPGETQY
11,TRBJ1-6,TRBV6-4,ASRRDPESPLH
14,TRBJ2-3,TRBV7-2,ASSLRTDPSTDTQY
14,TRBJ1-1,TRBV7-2,ASSLRNPQLEPEAF
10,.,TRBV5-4,ASTSGSHEQY
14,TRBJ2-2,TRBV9,ASSAGQGGNTGELF
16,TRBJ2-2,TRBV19,ASSITSGGAEGTGELF
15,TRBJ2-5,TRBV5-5,ASSDLHPTRRGETQY
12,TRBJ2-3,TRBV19,ASSPRTTTDTQY
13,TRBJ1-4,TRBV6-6,ASSYGDRLNEKLF
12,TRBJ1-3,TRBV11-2,ASSLTDSGNTIY
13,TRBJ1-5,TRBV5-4,ASSLEYRATQPQH
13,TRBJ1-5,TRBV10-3,AISVGNRAGQPQH
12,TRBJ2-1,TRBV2,ASSRTDPYNEQF
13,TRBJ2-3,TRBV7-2,ASSVSGRFKDTQY
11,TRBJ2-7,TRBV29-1,SAFRQGAQEQY
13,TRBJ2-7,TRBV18,ASSPQTSGSGEQY
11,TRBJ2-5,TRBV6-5,ASSYSEGKTQY
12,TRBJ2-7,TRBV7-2,ASSHLGQTYEQY
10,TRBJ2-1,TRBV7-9,ASSRRLFEQF
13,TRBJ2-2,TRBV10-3,AMGRDSMNTGELF
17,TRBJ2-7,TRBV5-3,ARSLGDPDRSQSSYEQY
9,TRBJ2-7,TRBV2,ASGTRGGQY
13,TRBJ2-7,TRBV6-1,ASSESSSGPYEQY
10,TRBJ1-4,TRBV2,ASRRGYEKLF
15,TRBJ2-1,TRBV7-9,ASSLGMGESSYNEQF
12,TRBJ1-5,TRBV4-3,ASSQDGGDQPQH
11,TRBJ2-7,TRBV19,ASSMTGVHEQY
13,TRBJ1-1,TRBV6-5,ASSYSTGKGLGSF
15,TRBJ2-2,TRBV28,ASSSPRIGGNTGELF
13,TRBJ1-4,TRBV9,ASSVAGTGREKLF
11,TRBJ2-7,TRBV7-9,ASSLMTSAEQY
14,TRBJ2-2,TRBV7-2,ASSLNSGGNTGELF
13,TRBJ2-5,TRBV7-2,ASSFPTSGTETQY